One T cell receptor (beta chain) is described in this entry. Its antigen is unidentified. The data were taken from a study of T cell responses to AZD1222 COVID-19 vaccine. Findings of the study overall: Just a handful of AZD1222 recipients tested seropositive at baseline.

The repertoire was sequenced with immunoSEQ multiplex PCR; TCRdb's copy has only in-frame clones and lacks some. The repertoire consists of roughly 180,000 clones, with about 90% occurring once and the leading ten covering under 2.5%. The germline CDR1 and CDR2 sequences are MNHEY and SMNVEV (reference sequence). The V gene lost 4 bases and the J gene lost 2 bases, with 8 bases spanning the gap. This CDR3 is built from 13 residues. This chain uses TRBV27 with TRBJ1-1; no clear D gene. This sample comprised peripheral blood, obtained on day 0 of AZD1222 vaccination. The sequence came from an adult in good health. CDR3 coding DNA: TGTGCCAGCAGTTACCTACTCAACACTGAAGCTTTCTTT. It yields the protein CASSYLLNTEAFF.